The 14 T cell receptor beta chains presented below share a single source sample, sequenced in a study of T-cell reconstitution after alpha-beta-depleted transplantation in children. TCRbeta library construction was performed incorporating unique molecular identifiers. MiXCR, applied by TCRdb to the PCR reads, yields one record per CDR3 protein. This sample has about 610,000 distinct CDR3 sequences; approximately 10% occur once, and the top ten carry about 4.3%. The source was PBMCs from the stem cell graft donor, collected from the stem cell graft. The receptors here all came from a human donor who donated a stem cell graft to a child with acute myeloid leukemia.

This rearrangement joins TRBV12-3 or TRBV12-4 to TRBJ1-1; tentative D call: TRBD1 (5 bases). This CDR3 contains 16 residues. V lost 6 bases, J lost 3 bases, and 20 bases lay in between. The CDR3 loop is CASRADSPMRYTEAFF. CDR3 nucleotide sequence: TGTGCCAGCAGGGCCGACAGTCCCATGAGGTACACTGAAGCTTTCTTT.

This clonotype was found a few times. The gene calls are TRBV11-1 and TRBJ2-1; TRBD2 agrees at 9 bases. The CDR3 spans 18 residues. Trimming removed 4 bases from V and 0 bases from J; junction bases left unmatched: 10. Germline V gene sequence: CDR1 SGHAT, CDR2 FQDESV (reference sequence). The chain's CDR3 is CASSWTSVTPSSYNEQFF. CDR3 nucleotide sequence: TGTGCCAGCAGCTGGACTAGCGTCACCCCTAGCTCCTACAATGAGCAGTTCTTC.

This clonotype was recorded at least ten times. This chain joins TRBV18 and TRBJ1-3; no definite D call. The germline CDR1 and CDR2 sequences are KGHSH and LQKENI. CDR3 length equals 15 residues. V gave up 0 bases and J gave up 1 base, with 7 bases separating them. The CDR3, as DNA: TGTGCCAGCTCACCACCGATGGGTTCTGGAAACACCATATATTTT. Protein: CASSPPMGSGNTIYF. The variable domain in full, with the rest retrieved from reference TRBV18 and TRBJ1-3, is NAGVMQNPRHLVRRRGQEARLRCSPMKGHSHVYWYRQLPEEGLKFMVYLQKENIIDESGMPKERFSAEFPKEGPSILRIQQVVRGDSAAYFCASSPPMGSGNTIYFGEGSWLTVV.

This clonotype was recorded at least ten times. The chain uses TRBV29-1 and TRBJ1-2; D possibly corresponds to TRBD1 (6 bases). V lost 4 bases and J 4 bases, leaving 10 bases between the germline ends. The germline V gene encodes CDR1 SQVTM and CDR2 ANQGSEA. The CDR3 extends over 12 amino acids. The CDR3 DNA reads TGCAGCGTTGCACCAGGGGCCTATGGCTACACCTTC. As protein: CSVAPGAYGYTF.

This clonotype was detected only a few times. V usage is TRBV29-1 and J usage is TRBJ2-2, with D maybe TRBD2 (7 bases). The CDR3 has 13 residues. The V gene's germline CDR1 is SQVTM and CDR2 ANQGSEA. V lost 5 bases to trimming and J lost 5 bases, with 12 bases between them. CDR3 amino acids: CSVLRGATGELFF. CDR3 nucleotide sequence: TGCAGCGTTTTACGGGGGGCGACCGGGGAGCTGTTTTTT.

At least ten counts were recorded for this clonotype. This rearrangement joins TRBV6-2 or TRBV6-3 to TRBJ2-7; no firm D call. The CDR3 runs 14 residues. V was shortened by 0 bases and J by 5 bases, with 11 bases between the two germline ends. Germline CDR1 and CDR2: MNHEY and SVGEGT. The DNA of the CDR3 is TGTGCCAGCAGTTACTCAGCCCAAGGGAACGAGCAGTACTTC. Protein product: CASSYSAQGNEQYF.

This sequence joins TRBV7-8 and TRBJ1-2; 10 bases map to TRBD1. The V segment lost 4 bases and the J segment 5 bases; nucleotides outside the gene matches: 13. The CDR3 covers 17 residues. The germline CDR1 and CDR2 sequences are SGHVS and FQNEAQ. CDR3 in amino acids: CASSSRRTGGMGYGYTF. The DNA for the CDR3 is TGTGCCAGCAGCTCGCGGAGGACAGGGGGGATGGGGTATGGCTACACCTTC.

This clonotype was recorded a few times. V gene TRBV29-1 combines with J gene TRBJ2-7; a weak D match, TRBD1 (6 bases). CDR3 length equals 13 residues. V lost 6 bases and J 3 bases, leaving 15 bases between the germline ends. The V gene's germline CDR1 is SQVTM and CDR2 ANQGSEA. In DNA form, the CDR3 reads TGCAGCGTCACCGGGACATTATACTACGAGCAGTACTTC. This translates into CSVTGTLYYEQYF.

V and J are TRBV14 and TRBJ2-2; 9 nucleotides align to TRBD2. The CDR3 contains 17 residues. J was trimmed by 1 base and V by 0 bases; bases with no gene match: 3. Germline V gene data show CDR1 as SGHDN and CDR2 as FVKESK. This CDR3 reads CASSQDWTSENTGELFF. The DNA for the CDR3 is TGTGCCAGCAGCCAAGATTGGACTAGCGAGAACACCGGGGAGCTGTTTTTT. Complete variable domain (other parts from reference TRBV14 and TRBJ2-2): EAGVTQFPSHSVIEKGQTVTLRCDPISGHDNLYWYRRVMGKEIKFLLHFVKESKQDESGMPNNRFLAERTGGTYSTLKVQPAELEDSGVYFCASSQDWTSENTGELFFGEGSRLTVL.

This clonotype has just one count. The J gene is TRBJ2-1, the V gene TRBV20-1, with D tentatively TRBD2 (6 bases). CDR1 and CDR2 (germline): DFQATT, SNEGSKA (reference sequence). Trimming pared 5 bases from V and 5 bases from J, leaving 13 bases between. The CDR3 totals 13 residues. In nucleotides, the CDR3 is TGCAGTGCTGAAGCGGGCTTGAACAATGAGCAGTTCTTC. Amino acids: CSAEAGLNNEQFF.

This clonotype came up a few times. The chain couples TRBV7-2 to TRBJ1-1; D is possibly TRBD1 (6 bases). The CDR3 totals 16 residues. Germline CDR1 reads SGHTA; CDR2 reads FQGNSA. The V end lost 5 bases, the J end lost 2 bases, and 18 bases lay between the germline ends. CDR3: CASSKQGVGRNTEAFF. CDR3 coding DNA: TGTGCCAGCAGCAAACAGGGCGTGGGGAGAAACACTGAAGCTTTCTTT. The entire variable domain, with the rest obtained from reference TRBV7-2 and TRBJ1-1, is as follows: GAGVSQSPSNKVTEKGKDVELRCDPISGHTALYWYRQSLGQGLEFLIYFQGNSAPDKSGLPSDRFSAERTGGSVSTLTIQRTQQEDSAVYLCASSKQGVGRNTEAFFGQGTRLTVV.

This clonotype was found a few times. The rearrangement joins TRBV7-2 to TRBJ2-7; D may match TRBD1 or TRBD2 (5 bases each). The CDR3 consists of 13 residues. From germline, CDR1 is SGHTA and CDR2 FQGNSA. V was trimmed by 7 bases and J by 2 bases, leaving 12 bases between them. The CDR3 nucleotides are TGTGCCAGCAACCCTGGGGACCCCTACGAGCAGTACTTC. This codes for CASNPGDPYEQYF.

The chain links TRBV7-9 to TRBJ2-7, with 9 positions matching TRBD1. The CDR3 covers 15 residues. Germline V gene sequence: CDR1 SEHNR, CDR2 FQNEAQ (reference sequence). V gave up 5 bases and J gave up 1 base; unmatched junction bases: 6. CDR3 loop: CASSPRDRVSYEQYF. The CDR3 DNA reads TGTGCCAGCAGCCCTCGGGACAGGGTGTCCTACGAGCAGTACTTC.

V usage is TRBV28 and J usage is TRBJ2-5; 10 nucleotides agree with TRBD2. The ends lost 6 bases at V and 3 bases at J; junction bases unmatched: 10. CDR1 is MDHEN, CDR2 SYDVKM, per germline. The CDR3 extends over 16 amino acids. The CDR3 DNA sequence: TGTGCCAGCAGACCTAGAAGGACTAGCGGTGAAGAGACCCAGTACTTC. It specifies CASRPRRTSGEETQYF.